This T cell receptor (beta chain) was sequenced for a study of cytomegalovirus exposure and HLA in healthy donors. Study-wide background: There were tens of millions of unique TCRs (from HLA-typed donors) in an early data release. Broader study findings: In a later analysis, at a false discovery rate of 0.05, about 17,000 TCR beta sequences matched HLA alleles. In an earlier analysis, productive rearrangement rates for most beta V segments clustered near 87% or 30%. The classifier reportedly diagnosed cytomegalovirus status with high sensitivity and specificity.

Remarks on this clone: The antigen is unknown.

Germline CDR1 and CDR2: MDHEN and SYDVKM. The CDR3 has 15 amino acids. Unmatched junction bases numbered 14, after V lost 9 bases and J lost 8 bases. The study ran its PCR with 60 Vbeta and 13 Jbeta primers. The table came from immunoSEQ multiplex PCR; TCRdb's copy has only in-frame clones and leaves some out. The table shows about 130,000 clones, with approximately 82% occurring only once. The origin of this receptor is a boy under 10 years old in good health and CMV-seronegative. The chain recombines TRBV28 with TRBJ2-1; 9 positions agree with TRBD2. The specimen sequenced was PBMCs. The CDR3 sequence is CASCSGSLFRDEQFF. Here the CDR3 DNA reads TGTGCCAGTTGTAGCGGGAGCCTCTTTAGGGATGAGCAGTTCTTC.